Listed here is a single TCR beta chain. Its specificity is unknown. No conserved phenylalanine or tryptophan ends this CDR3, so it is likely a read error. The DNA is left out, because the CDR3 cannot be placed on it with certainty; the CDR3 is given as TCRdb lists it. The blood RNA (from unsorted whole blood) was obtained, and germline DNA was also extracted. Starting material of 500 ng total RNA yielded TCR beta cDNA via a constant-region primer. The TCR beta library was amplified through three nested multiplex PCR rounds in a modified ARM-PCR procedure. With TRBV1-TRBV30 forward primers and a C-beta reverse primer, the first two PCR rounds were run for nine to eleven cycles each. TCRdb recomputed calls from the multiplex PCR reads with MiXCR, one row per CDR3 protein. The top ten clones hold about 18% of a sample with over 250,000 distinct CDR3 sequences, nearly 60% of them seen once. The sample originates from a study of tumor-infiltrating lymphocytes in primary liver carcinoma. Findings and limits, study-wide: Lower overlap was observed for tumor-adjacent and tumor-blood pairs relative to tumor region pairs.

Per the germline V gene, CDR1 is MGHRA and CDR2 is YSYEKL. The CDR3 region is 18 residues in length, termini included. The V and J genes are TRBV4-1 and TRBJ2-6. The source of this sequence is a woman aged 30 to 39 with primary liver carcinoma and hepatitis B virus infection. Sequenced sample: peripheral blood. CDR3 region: CASSQFMWGSSGANVLSL.